The 2 T cell receptor beta chains below come from one sample, sequenced in a study of blood T cells in healthy people across ages. Combining a sample-barcoded 5' primer with a J-beta primer mix, a second PCR ran for about 7 to 11 cycles. TCRdb reprocessed the 5' RACE reads with MiXCR, giving one entry per CDR3 protein. The repertoire holds about 510,000 distinct CDR3 sequences, with about 25% as singletons. These data were also filed under a second study, of T cells of mothers and their children.

The specimen was blood. These receptors came from a boy aged 2 to 10 in good health.

The V call is TRBV20-1, the J call TRBJ2-3, with D tentatively TRBD1 (6 bases). There are 13 residues in the CDR3. Germline CDR1 DFQATT, CDR2 SNEGSKA (reference sequence). V was trimmed by 4 bases and J by 4 bases, leaving 12 bases between them. The CDR3 here is CSAKHRAPDTQYF. As DNA, the CDR3 is TGCAGTGCTAAGCACAGGGCCCCAGATACGCAGTATTTT.

J is TRBJ2-1 and V is TRBV6-6, with D unclear. Germline lookup yields CDR1 MNHNY and CDR2 SVGAGI (reference sequence). The CDR3 sequence is 11 residues long. V lost 5 bases and J 8 bases, leaving 7 bases between the germline ends. The CDR3 loop is CASSQWYEQFF. The CDR3 DNA sequence: TGTGCCAGCAGTCAGTGGTATGAGCAGTTCTTC.